This T cell receptor (beta chain) was documented in a study of blood T cell repertoires in COVID-19. Libraries were prepared by immunoSEQ multiplex PCR; TCRdb keeps only in-frame clonotypes and omits some of them. The repertoire holds hundreds of thousands of clones, with more than 80% as singletons. The TCR was taken from a woman under 40 with COVID-19, enrolled during active disease. Sequenced: peripheral blood.

The CDR3 sequence: CASSTGNYEQYF. The CDR3 DNA follows: TGTGCCAGCAGTACAGGGAACTACGAGCAGTACTTC. V gene TRBV6-5 combines with J gene TRBJ2-7; weak D call: TRBD1 (6 bases). CDR1 and CDR2 from the germline V gene are MNHEY and SVGAGI. V was shortened by 5 bases and J by 3 bases, with 8 bases between the two germline ends. The CDR3 sequence is 12 residues long.